This T cell receptor beta chain was sequenced for a study of blood T cells in healthy people across ages. Findings and caveats of the study: Versus aged donors, long-lived donors had higher diversity and more naive CD4+ cells. There was no known CMV status for donors, so expanded clonotype changes were possibly confounded.

Looked up from germline, CDR1 is MNHEY and CDR2 is SMNVEV (reference sequence). Trimming pared 6 bases from V and 0 bases from J, leaving 12 bases between. The CDR3 is made up of 15 amino acids. Comment on this clonotype: Its antigen is as yet unknown.

Together with a sample-barcoded 5' primer, a J-beta primer mix was included in a second PCR lasting roughly 6 to 12 cycles. TCRdb ran MiXCR on the 5' RACE reads and lists one entry per CDR3 protein. The table includes more than 800,000 distinct CDR3 sequences, over 35% detected once. The source material was blood. The TCR was taken from a woman aged 55-75 years in good health. This chain links TRBV27 with TRBJ2-4; maybe TRBD1 (5 bases). The CDR3 DNA sequence: TGTGCCAGCAGCCCGACAGACCTAGCCAAAAACATTCAGTACTTC. Its protein product is CASSPTDLAKNIQYF.